The 7 T cell receptor beta chains below were found in one sample sequenced in a study of a mutant IDH1 vaccine in newly diagnosed glioma. Time point meaning: week 47, end of study. Each vaccine dose was 300 ug of mutant IDH1 20-mer peptide, with topical imiquimod. This table comes from immunoSEQ multiplex PCR, and its TCRdb copy is limited to in-frame clones, with some not included. The sample holds over 30,000 clones, more than 80% seen once. These receptors' antigens are unknown. Specimen: PBMCs, collected from a glioma patient whose treatment included an IDH1 peptide vaccine. The receptors derive from a woman aged 40 to 49 with glioma.

This sequence joins TRBV10-2 and TRBJ2-7, with a weak D call TRBD2 (6 bases). The V gene's germline CDR1 is WSHSY and CDR2 SAAADI. Trimming pared 5 bases from V and 4 bases from J, leaving 12 bases between. This CDR3 contains 13 residues. The CDR3 DNA reads TGCGCCAGCAGTCCTTTGAGCGGGTACGAGCAGTACTTC. Translating gives CASSPLSGYEQYF.

The V call is TRBV10-1, the J call TRBJ2-2, with TRBD1 as a possible D gene (5 bases). The CDR3 contains 14 residues. Trimming took off 6 bases at V and 0 bases at J, with 8 bases between the two ends. Per germline, CDR1 WNHNN and CDR2 SYGVQD (reference sequence). CDR3 sequence reads: CASRLTANTGELFF. The CDR3 DNA is TGCGCCAGCAGGCTGACAGCGAACACCGGGGAGCTGTTTTTT.

This chain connects TRBV4-2 to TRBJ2-5; 10 nucleotides match TRBD2. Germline CDR1 is LGHNA and CDR2 is YNFKEQ. Trimming took 0 bases from V and 5 from J; bases not matched to a gene: 9. The CDR3 has 17 residues. The CDR3 coding sequence is TGTGCCAGCAGCCAAGATGGGTCTAGCGGGGGCCTCGAGACCCAGTACTTC. Its translation: CASSQDGSSGGLETQYF.

This chain joins TRBV18 and TRBJ1-2; TRBD1 aligns across 7 bases. The CDR3 contains 14 residues. Germline values: CDR1 KGHSH, CDR2 LQKENI. The junction had 10 bases not matched to a gene; V was cut back by 4 bases and J by 8 bases. Written as DNA, the CDR3 is TGTGCCAGCTCACTCCGGGACAGTAAACTCGGCTACACCTTC. As protein: CASSLRDSKLGYTF. The variable domain in full, with the rest retrieved from reference TRBV18 and TRBJ1-2, is NAGVMQNPRHLVRRRGQEARLRCSPMKGHSHVYWYRQLPEEGLKFMVYLQKENIIDESGMPKERFSAEFPKEGPSILRIQQVVRGDSAAYFCASSLRDSKLGYTFGSGTRLTVV.

CDR3 coding DNA: TGTGCCAGCAGTTACGCAGCGGGGAGCCTAGAGACCCAGTACTTC. Translated, it gives CASSYAAGSLETQYF. V usage is TRBV6-5 and J usage is TRBJ2-5, with 7 nucleotides matching TRBD2. V lost 2 bases to trimming and J lost 4 bases; unmatched junction nucleotides: 7. CDR3 size: 15 residues. CDR1 and CDR2 from the germline V gene are MNHEY and SVGAGI.

This sequence joins TRBV6-5 and TRBJ2-2, with unresolved D. This CDR3 is 15 amino acids long. V lost 0 bases and J 4 bases, leaving 9 bases between the germline ends. Germline V lookup: CDR1 MNHEY, CDR2 SVGAGI. The CDR3: CASSYSTQFTGELFF. Written as DNA, the CDR3 is TGTGCCAGCAGTTACTCGACACAGTTCACCGGGGAGCTGTTTTTT.

The gene calls are TRBV6-5 and TRBJ1-1, with D unclear. Trimming removed 0 bases from V and 4 bases from J, with 12 bases in between. The CDR3 spans 15 residues. CDR1 is MNHEY, CDR2 SVGAGI, per germline. The CDR3 protein is CASSYSKTASTEAFF. In DNA form, the CDR3 reads TGTGCCAGCAGTTACTCGAAAACGGCCAGCACTGAAGCTTTCTTT.